This T cell receptor (beta chain) was sequenced for a study of shared clonotypes between healthy human individuals. On the study more broadly: Per donor, three plates held CD4 naive cells, three held CD4 memory, two held CD8 naive and one held CD8 memory. Findings and limits, study-wide: Clonotypes shared by all four donors outscored non-shared clonotypes in generation probability.

Remarks on this clone: What it recognizes is unknown.

Germline CDR1 MGHRA, CDR2 YSYEKL. V lost 1 base and J 0 bases, leaving 18 bases between the germline ends. This CDR3 comprises 18 residues. CD45RO-negative, CCR7-positively selected cells formed the naive CD8 fraction, excluding terminally differentiated effector memory CD45RA+ cells. The data were produced by immunoSEQ multiplex PCR, yet TCRdb's version contains in-frame clones alone and is incomplete. Among roughly 2.1 million clones listed, about 92% were seen once. Sequenced sample: naive CD8+ T cells from PBMCs. This clonotype originated in a man between 18 and 29 years old in good health. Some clones in this sample may be carry-over from other donors' samples. J is TRBJ1-2 and V is TRBV4-1; D uncertain. The chain's CDR3 is CASSQATVSYRPNYGYTF. The CDR3 DNA reads as TGCGCCAGCAGCCAAGCCACGGTTTCTTACAGACCTAACTATGGCTACACCTTC.